The source of this T cell receptor beta chain is a study of T cells in Graves' hyperthyroidism and ophthalmopathy. The wider study: Peripheral blood was obtained at initial diagnosis, preceding any treatment.

Hyperthyroidism was newly diagnosed in patients aged 18 to 65 (duration under 2 months). Blood sampling occurred at first hyperthyroidism diagnosis, ahead of any ophthalmopathy symptoms. Researchers amplified the TCR beta CDR3 regions from RNA transcripts. The TCR CDR3 was amplified in a first-round RT-PCR using the HTBI primer set. MiXCR was run by TCRdb on the multiplex PCR reads, yielding one entry per CDR3 protein. The sample yields some 600,000 distinct CDR3 sequences, 11% to 15% seen once. In germline, CDR1 is SQVTM, CDR2 ANQGSEA. V lost 2 bases to trimming and J lost 3 bases, with 11 bases between them. The CDR3 length is 13 residues.

The V and J genes are TRBV29-1 and TRBJ2-7; D gene unclear. The sequencing input was blood. This TCR was sampled from a woman younger than 45 with Graves' hyperthyroidism that later progressed to Graves' ophthalmopathy. CDR3 region: CSVEYGSGYEQYF. CDR3 in DNA: TGCAGCGTTGAATATGGGTCAGGCTACGAGCAGTACTTC.